These T cell receptor beta chains were read from a single sample in a study of cytomegalovirus exposure and HLA in healthy donors. Repertoires were generated with immunoSEQ multiplex PCR, while TCRdb's copy carries only in-frame clones and drops some. There are about 130,000 clones in the sample; about four fifths occur only once, and less than 15% lies in the top ten. The source material was PBMCs. The receptor set was obtained from a woman in her sixties or seventies in good health and CMV-seropositive. Each CDR3 is given with its conserved first and last residue. D genes are given only for firm matches. Some rows have no size entry. The others give once, few or many, or a class for an expanded clone.

J gene: TRBJ1-3; V gene: TRBV7-6; D gene: -; clone size: -; CDR3 protein: CASSRDISGNTIYF; CDR3 DNA: TGTGCCAGCAGCAGGGACATCTCTGGAAACACCATATATTTT
J gene: TRBJ1-1; V gene: TRBV6-5; D gene: TRBD1; clone size: -; CDR3 protein: CASSSIGTANTEAFF; CDR3 DNA: TGTGCCAGCAGTTCCATCGGGACAGCGAACACTGAAGCTTTCTTT
J gene: TRBJ2-1; V gene: TRBV7-3; D gene: -; clone size: -; CDR3 protein: CASSLQGYNEQFF; CDR3 DNA: TGTGCCAGCAGCTTACAGGGCTACAATGAGCAGTTCTTC
J gene: TRBJ2-7; V gene: TRBV19; D gene: TRBD1; clone size: -; CDR3 protein: CASAKGQGAVDEQYF; CDR3 DNA: TGTGCCAGTGCCAAGGGACAGGGGGCCGTCGACGAGCAGTACTTC
J gene: TRBJ2-7; V gene: TRBV27; D gene: TRBD2; clone size: few; CDR3 protein: CASSPSGSHEQYF; CDR3 DNA: TGTGCCAGCAGTCCTAGCGGGAGCCACGAGCAGTACTTC
J gene: TRBJ1-4; V gene: TRBV27; D gene: TRBD1; clone size: -; CDR3 protein: CASSDTGAGEKLFF; CDR3 DNA: TGTGCCAGCAGTGATACAGGGGCTGGGGAAAAACTGTTTTTT
J gene: TRBJ1-5; V gene: TRBV25-1; D gene: TRBD1; clone size: -; CDR3 protein: CASSGQGINQPQHF; CDR3 DNA: TGTGCCAGCAGCGGACAGGGAATCAATCAGCCCCAGCATTTT
J gene: TRBJ2-7; V gene: TRBV5-1; D gene: TRBD1; clone size: few; CDR3 protein: CASNRDREDEQYF; CDR3 DNA: TGCGCCAGCAACCGGGACAGGGAGGACGAGCAGTACTTC
J gene: TRBJ2-7; V gene: TRBV7-2; D gene: TRBD2; clone size: -; CDR3 protein: CASSFGGSTYEQYF; CDR3 DNA: TGTGCCAGCAGCTTTGGCGGGAGCACCTACGAGCAGTACTTC
J gene: TRBJ1-6; V gene: TRBV7-2; D gene: TRBD1; clone size: -; CDR3 protein: CASSLSQGVRNSPLHF; CDR3 DNA: TGTGCCAGCAGCTTAAGTCAGGGGGTGCGGAATTCACCCCTCCACTTT
J gene: TRBJ2-2; V gene: TRBV5-1; D gene: TRBD1; clone size: once; CDR3 protein: CASSYRTGGETGELFF; CDR3 DNA: TGCGCCAGCAGCTACAGGACAGGGGGTGAAACCGGGGAGCTGTTTTTT
J gene: TRBJ1-3; V gene: TRBV7-9; D gene: -; clone size: -; CDR3 protein: CASTQGGAGNTIYF; CDR3 DNA: TGTGCCAGCACCCAGGGAGGGGCTGGAAACACCATATATTTT
J gene: TRBJ1-1; V gene: TRBV6-6; D gene: -; clone size: -; CDR3 protein: CASNGNRAKAFF; CDR3 DNA: TGTGCCAGCAATGGGAACAGGGCCAAGGCTTTCTTT
J gene: TRBJ1-2; V gene: TRBV7-9; D gene: TRBD1; clone size: -; CDR3 protein: CSSSGTRGSVYGYTF; CDR3 DNA: TGTTCCAGCAGTGGGACCAGGGGGAGTGTTTATGGCTACACCTTC
J gene: TRBJ1-3; V gene: TRBV27; D gene: TRBD1; clone size: -; CDR3 protein: CARDALEGAAGNTIYF; CDR3 DNA: TGTGCCAGAGACGCCCTTGAGGGGGCAGCGGGAAACACCATATATTTT
J gene: TRBJ2-7; V gene: TRBV11-2; D gene: TRBD2; clone size: -; CDR3 protein: CASSLEPTGAGAFYEQYF; CDR3 DNA: TGTGCCAGCAGCTTAGAACCCACGGGAGCGGGAGCCTTCTACGAGCAGTACTTC
J gene: TRBJ2-1; V gene: TRBV9; D gene: TRBD2; clone size: -; CDR3 protein: CASSAVGGVVGGTYNEQFF; CDR3 DNA: TGTGCCAGCAGCGCCGTCGGTGGGGTGGTGGGGGGGACCTACAATGAGCAGTTCTTC
J gene: TRBJ2-1; V gene: TRBV4-2; D gene: -; clone size: -; CDR3 protein: CASSQLGGEYNEQFF; CDR3 DNA: TGTGCCAGCAGCCAATTAGGAGGGGAGTACAATGAGCAGTTCTTC
J gene: TRBJ1-3; V gene: TRBV5-4; D gene: TRBD1; clone size: -; CDR3 protein: CASSEGGTAGNTIYF; CDR3 DNA: TGTGCCAGCAGCGAAGGAGGGACAGCTGGAAACACCATATATTTT
J gene: TRBJ1-5; V gene: TRBV27; D gene: -; clone size: -; CDR3 protein: CASSPRSYSNQPQHF; CDR3 DNA: TGTGCCAGCAGCCCCCGGTCCTATAGCAATCAGCCCCAGCATTTT